The rows below give T cell receptor beta chains drawn from one sample of a study of response to subunit inactivated influenza vaccine. TCRdb independently ran MiXCR on the RT-PCR reads; one entry per CDR3 protein. The table includes about 700,000 distinct CDR3 sequences, 14% detected once. Material: PBMCs from blood, obtained around two weeks before vaccination. These receptors came from a man in his fifties or sixties who received an inactivated influenza vaccine. CDR3s leave out the opening cysteine and the closing phenylalanine or tryptophan. D genes are given only for firm matches. The listing skips clone size in some rows; elsewhere it reads once, few, many or a size class.

>TRBJ2-1|TRBD1|TRBV20-1|few
SARDRGLYEQF
>TRBJ2-4|-|TRBV12-3/TRBV12-4|few
ASSFRGTDIQY
>TRBJ1-6|-|TRBV27|-
ASKRGNNSPLH
>TRBJ2-7|TRBD2|TRBV12-3/TRBV12-4|few
ASRVTSGATYEQY
>TRBJ1-1|TRBD1|TRBV12-3/TRBV12-4|-
ASSLSRLRGLAF
>TRBJ2-1|TRBD2|TRBV5-1|few
ASSWDGLAGNEQF
>TRBJ2-7|TRBD1|TRBV29-1|-
SVESGQGPTYEQY
>TRBJ2-5|-|TRBV12-3/TRBV12-4|many
ASRSIEETQY
>TRBJ2-5|-|TRBV25-1|-
ASSVGAETQY
>TRBJ1-6|-|TRBV11-2|-
ASSLEAGGGNSPLH
>TRBJ1-1|-|TRBV4-2|few
ASSLEGLREAF
>TRBJ2-7|TRBD2|TRBV7-2|many
ASSLSSGRAYEQY
>TRBJ2-7|-|TRBV4-3|-
ASSQDSRTNRYYEQY
>TRBJ2-7|-|TRBV12-3/TRBV12-4|-
ASTLEFYEQY
>TRBJ2-4|TRBD1|TRBV4-1|-
ASSPVPGQGGRAKNIQY
>TRBJ2-5|-|TRBV20-1|few
SARYRETQY
>TRBJ2-2|TRBD2|TRBV7-3|-
ASSPGTSGRARSGELF
>TRBJ1-6|-|TRBV23-1|-
ASSQSKGNSPLH
>TRBJ2-1|TRBD2|TRBV5-1|few
ASSFLSGRLFGEQF
>TRBJ2-3|TRBD1|TRBV19|few
ASSPGTVKDTQY
>TRBJ1-5|-|TRBV27|many
ASSSQPVGNQPQH
>TRBJ2-2|TRBD2|TRBV19|few
ASSIPTSGTGELF
>TRBJ2-1|TRBD2|TRBV7-3|-
ASSLGTSGALGEQF
>TRBJ2-5|TRBD2|TRBV19|many
ASSPTSSQTQY
>TRBJ2-5|-|TRBV11-2|-
ASSFLKETQY
>TRBJ2-7|-|TRBV7-2|-
ASSFAGIAATYEQY
>TRBJ2-1|TRBD2|TRBV19|-
ASSIGTSGVNEQF
>TRBJ2-5|TRBD1|TRBV4-3|few
ASSQSGTGTQETQY
>TRBJ2-3|-|TRBV7-6|few
ASSHLLERTDTQY
>TRBJ2-3|-|TRBV9|-
ASSVVPGHKSTDTQY
>TRBJ2-2|TRBD2|TRBV10-2|-
ASSESASGGTGELF
>TRBJ2-2|TRBD2|TRBV12-3/TRBV12-4|-
ASSLGLALNTGELF
>TRBJ2-1|TRBD2|TRBV9|-
ASSVGGSMGNEQF
>TRBJ2-1|-|TRBV4-1|-
ASSQDVSGGYNEQF
>TRBJ1-4|-|TRBV3-1|few
ASSQIAAKNGKLF
>TRBJ2-1|-|TRBV18|-
ASSPMSTSYNEQF
>TRBJ2-3|TRBD2|TRBV13|few
ASSHRTRSTDTQY
>TRBJ2-3|-|TRBV10-1|few
ASSELQGTDTQY
>TRBJ2-3|TRBD2|TRBV10-3|-
AIKATSGLLSTDTQY
>TRBJ1-1|-|TRBV5-1|few
ASSAPGGGNTEAF
>TRBJ2-1|-|TRBV6-1|-
ASQLTGGLNNEQF
>TRBJ2-7|-|TRBV12-3/TRBV12-4|many
ASSLIYEQY
>TRBJ2-1|TRBD2|TRBV4-1|many
ASSQPGGTREQF
>TRBJ2-7|-|TRBV28|few
ASSSYRDGGSYEQY
>TRBJ1-1|-|TRBV19|-
ASSYGQWSTEAF
>TRBJ1-1|-|TRBV29-1|many
SVPRAHTEAF
>TRBJ2-3|-|TRBV20-1|-
SAFPIRGGTDTQY
>TRBJ1-1|-|TRBV20-1|few
SARSPTEAF
>TRBJ2-2|-|TRBV5-1|few
ASSLAARVNTGELF
>TRBJ1-1|-|TRBV5-1|many
ASSLSGPKNTEAF
>TRBJ2-4|TRBD1|TRBV19|few
ASSARTGPAKNIQY
>TRBJ1-2|-|TRBV2|-
ASSEREGLYGYT
>TRBJ2-1|TRBD1|TRBV30|-
AWSGPRQGLRNNEQF
>TRBJ2-6|-|TRBV19|few
ASSIGAGLPSGANVLT
>TRBJ2-7|TRBD2|TRBV29-1|-
SVVLAGGEQY
>TRBJ2-7|-|TRBV7-2|few
ASSMGALTYEQY
>TRBJ2-2|-|TRBV6-5|-
ASSYPSAAGELF
>TRBJ2-3|TRBD2|TRBV9|-
ASSETSGRGLDTQY
>TRBJ1-2|-|TRBV20-1|few
SAQTQGLPGYT